This paragraph covers one TCR beta chain sequence. The CDR3 spans 15 residues. V trimming: 11 bases; J trimming: 6 bases; junction bases outside the gene matches: 18. Germline V gene lookup returns CDR1 SNHLY and CDR2 FYNNEI. The entry originates in a study of T-cell reconstitution after alpha-beta-depleted transplantation in children. Preparation of the TCRbeta library was carried out with unique molecular identifiers. From the PCR reads, TCRdb called clonotypes with MiXCR, one entry per CDR3 protein. The table shows approximately 97,000 distinct CDR3 sequences, with under 7% occurring only once. The TCR was taken from a female patient aged 2-10 years who had a stem cell transplant for Fanconi anemia, so the T cells may come from the graft donor. J is TRBJ2-5 and V is TRBV2; 7 bases are shared with TRBD2. Here the sequenced sample was PBMCs, mostly from graft donor cells, taken 60 days after TCRalphabeta/CD19-depleted stem cell transplant. CDR3 protein: CAGQTGTTTAQTQYF. The CDR3 DNA follows: TGTGCCGGTCAAACCGGGACTACCACGGCGCAGACCCAGTACTTC. Looking up the rest from reference TRBV2 and TRBJ2-5 gives the full variable domain: EPEVTQTPSHQVTQMGQEVILRCVPISNHLYFYWYRQILGQKVEFLVSFYNNEISEKSEIFDDQFSVERPDGSNFTLKIRSTKLEDSAMYFCAGQTGTTTAQTQYFGPGTRLLVL.